The source of this T cell receptor beta chain is a study of T cells in Graves' hyperthyroidism and ophthalmopathy. Regions amplified from RNA transcripts were the TCR beta CDR3 regions. The TCR CDR3 first-round RT-PCR relied on the HTBI primer set. TCRdb ran MiXCR on the multiplex PCR reads and lists one entry per CDR3 protein. The data hold 300,000 to 400,000 distinct CDR3 sequences, with around 13% observed a single time. This clonotype was recorded a few times. The ends were cut back, 3 bases at V and 0 bases at J, with 15 bases in the middle. The CDR3 contains 17 residues. Germline V gene sequence: CDR1 MDHEN, CDR2 SYDVKM. Disease duration under 2 months; hyperthyroidism patients were aged 18 to 65. Patients were excluded because of uncontrolled infection, other autoimmune disease, pregnancy or lactation.

The sequence was collected from a young woman with Graves' hyperthyroidism. The specimen sequenced was blood. The rearrangement uses TRBV28 and TRBJ2-4, with D perhaps TRBD1 or TRBD2 (6 bases each). CDR3 sequence: CASSFSARGVAKNIQYF. The CDR3 nucleotides are TGTGCCAGCAGTTTCAGCGCTAGGGGGGTAGCCAAAAACATTCAGTACTTC.